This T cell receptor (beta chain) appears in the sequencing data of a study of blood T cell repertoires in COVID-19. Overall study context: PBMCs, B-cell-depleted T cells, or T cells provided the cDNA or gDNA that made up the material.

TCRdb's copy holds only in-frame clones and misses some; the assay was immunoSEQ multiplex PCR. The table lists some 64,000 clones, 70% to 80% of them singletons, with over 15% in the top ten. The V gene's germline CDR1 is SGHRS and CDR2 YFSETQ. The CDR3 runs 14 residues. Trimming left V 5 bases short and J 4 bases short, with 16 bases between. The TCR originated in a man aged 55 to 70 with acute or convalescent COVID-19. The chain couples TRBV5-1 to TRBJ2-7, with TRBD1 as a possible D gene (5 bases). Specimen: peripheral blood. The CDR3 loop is CASRQDPISYEQYF. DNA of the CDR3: TGCGCCAGCAGACAGGACCCCATTTCTTACGAGCAGTACTTC.